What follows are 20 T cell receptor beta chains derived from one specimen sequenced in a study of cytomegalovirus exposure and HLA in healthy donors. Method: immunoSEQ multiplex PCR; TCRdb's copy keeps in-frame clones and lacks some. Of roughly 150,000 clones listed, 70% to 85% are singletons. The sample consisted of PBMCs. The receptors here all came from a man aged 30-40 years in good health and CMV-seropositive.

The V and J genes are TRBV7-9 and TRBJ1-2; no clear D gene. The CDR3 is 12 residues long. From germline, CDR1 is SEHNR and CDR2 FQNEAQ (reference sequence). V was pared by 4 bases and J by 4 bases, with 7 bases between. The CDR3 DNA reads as TGTGCCAGCAGCTATCTACCCTATGGCTACACCTTC. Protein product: CASSYLPYGYTF.

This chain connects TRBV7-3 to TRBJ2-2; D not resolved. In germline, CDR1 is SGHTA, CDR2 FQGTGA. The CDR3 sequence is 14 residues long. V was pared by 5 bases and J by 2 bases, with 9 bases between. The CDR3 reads CASSADLNTGELFF. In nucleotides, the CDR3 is TGTGCCAGCAGCGCGGATTTAAACACCGGGGAGCTGTTTTTT. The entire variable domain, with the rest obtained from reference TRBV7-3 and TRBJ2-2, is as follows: GAGVSQTPSNKVTEKGKYVELRCDPISGHTALYWYRQSLGQGPEFLIYFQGTGAADDSGLPNDRFFAVRPEGSVSTLKIQRTERGDSAVYLCASSADLNTGELFFGEGSRLTVL.

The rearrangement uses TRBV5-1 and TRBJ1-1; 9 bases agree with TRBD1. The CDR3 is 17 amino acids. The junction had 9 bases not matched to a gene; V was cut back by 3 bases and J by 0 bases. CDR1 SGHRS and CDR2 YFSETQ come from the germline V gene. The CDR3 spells CASSSGQGSYMNTEAFF. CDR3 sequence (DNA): TGCGCCAGCAGCTCCGGACAGGGGTCCTACATGAACACTGAAGCTTTCTTT. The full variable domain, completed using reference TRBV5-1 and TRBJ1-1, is KAGVTQTPRYLIKTRGQQVTLSCSPISGHRSVSWYQQTPGQGLQFLFEYFSETQRNKGNFPGRFSGRQFSNSRSEMNVSTLELGDSALYLCASSSGQGSYMNTEAFFGQGTRLTVV.

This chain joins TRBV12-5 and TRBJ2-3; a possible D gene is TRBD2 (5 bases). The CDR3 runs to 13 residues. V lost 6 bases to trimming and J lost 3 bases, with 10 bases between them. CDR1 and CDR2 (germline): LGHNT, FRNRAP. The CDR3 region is CASGLGATDTQYF. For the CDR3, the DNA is TGTGCTAGTGGACTGGGAGCGACAGATACGCAGTATTTT.

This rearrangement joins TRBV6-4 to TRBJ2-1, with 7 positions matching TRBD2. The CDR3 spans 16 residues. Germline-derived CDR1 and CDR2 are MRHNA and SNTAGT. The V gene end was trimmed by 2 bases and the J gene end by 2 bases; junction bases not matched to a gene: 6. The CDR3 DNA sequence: TGTGCCAGCAGTGACAGTGGTGGGGGGGCCTACAATGAGCAGTTCTTC. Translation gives CASSDSGGGAYNEQFF.

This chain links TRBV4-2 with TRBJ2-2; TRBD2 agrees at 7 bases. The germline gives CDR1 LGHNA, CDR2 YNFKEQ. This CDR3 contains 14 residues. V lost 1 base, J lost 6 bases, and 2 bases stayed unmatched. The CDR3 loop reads CASSQALAAGELFF. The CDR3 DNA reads TGTGCCAGCAGCCAAGCGCTAGCGGCCGGGGAGCTGTTTTTT.

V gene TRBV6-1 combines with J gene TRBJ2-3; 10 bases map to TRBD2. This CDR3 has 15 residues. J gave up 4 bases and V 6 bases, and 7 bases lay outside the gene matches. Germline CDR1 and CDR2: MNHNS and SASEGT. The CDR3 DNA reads TGTGCCAGCAGGGGAGGGACTAGCGCAGCAGATACGCAGTATTTT. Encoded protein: CASRGGTSAADTQYF.

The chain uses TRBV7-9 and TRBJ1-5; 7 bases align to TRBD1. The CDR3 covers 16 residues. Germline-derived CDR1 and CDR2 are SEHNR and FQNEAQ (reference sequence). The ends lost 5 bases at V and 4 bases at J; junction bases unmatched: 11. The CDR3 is CASSHTGTALNQPQHF. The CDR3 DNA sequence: TGTGCCAGCAGCCATACCGGGACAGCCCTAAATCAGCCCCAGCATTTT.

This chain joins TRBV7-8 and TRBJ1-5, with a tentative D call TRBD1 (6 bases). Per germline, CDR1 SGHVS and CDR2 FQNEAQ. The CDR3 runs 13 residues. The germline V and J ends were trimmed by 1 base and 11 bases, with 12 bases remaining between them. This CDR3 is CASSLDTGSAQHF. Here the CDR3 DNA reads TGTGCCAGCAGCTTAGATACAGGGTCAGCCCAGCATTTT.

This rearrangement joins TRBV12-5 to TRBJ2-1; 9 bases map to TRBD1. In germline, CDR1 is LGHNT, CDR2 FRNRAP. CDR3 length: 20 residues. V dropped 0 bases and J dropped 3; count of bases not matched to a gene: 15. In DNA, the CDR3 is TGTGCTAGTGGTTTGGTACGGGGACTACAGGGGGCACACATCTACAATGAGCAGTTCTTC. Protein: CASGLVRGLQGAHIYNEQFF.

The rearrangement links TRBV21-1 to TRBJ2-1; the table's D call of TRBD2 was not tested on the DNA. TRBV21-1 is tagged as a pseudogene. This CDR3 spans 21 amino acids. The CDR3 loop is CASSKARGYLGSGKCLGEQFF. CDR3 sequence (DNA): TGTGCCAGCAGCAAAGCGCGGGGGTACTTGGGTAGCGGGAAATGTTTGGGTGAGCAGTTCTTC.

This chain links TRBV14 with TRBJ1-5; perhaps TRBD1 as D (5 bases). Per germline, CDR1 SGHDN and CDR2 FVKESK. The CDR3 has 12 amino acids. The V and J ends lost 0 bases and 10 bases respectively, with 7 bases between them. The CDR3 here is CASSQDQGPQHF. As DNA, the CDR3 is TGTGCCAGCAGCCAAGACCAGGGTCCCCAGCATTTT.

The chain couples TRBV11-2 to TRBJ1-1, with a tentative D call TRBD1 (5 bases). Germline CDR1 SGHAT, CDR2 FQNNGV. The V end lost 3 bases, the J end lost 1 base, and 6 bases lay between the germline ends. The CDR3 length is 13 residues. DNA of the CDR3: TGTGCCAGCAGCTTTGGACAGAACACTGAAGCTTTCTTT. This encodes CASSFGQNTEAFF.

The CDR3 bases are TGTGCCAGCAGCCAAGCCGGGACAGGCCTCTATGGCTACACCTTC. As protein: CASSQAGTGLYGYTF. The J gene is TRBJ1-2, the V gene TRBV14, with 8 bases identical to TRBD1. J lost 4 bases, V lost 1 base, and 5 bases had no gene match. Germline CDR1 is SGHDN and CDR2 is FVKESK. The CDR3 extends over 15 amino acids.

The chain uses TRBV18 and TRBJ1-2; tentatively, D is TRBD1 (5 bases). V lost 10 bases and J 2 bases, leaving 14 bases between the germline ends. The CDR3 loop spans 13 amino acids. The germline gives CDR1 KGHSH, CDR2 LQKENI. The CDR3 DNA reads TGTGCCACCATCTTTCCAGGGAACTATGGCTACACCTTC. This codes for CATIFPGNYGYTF.

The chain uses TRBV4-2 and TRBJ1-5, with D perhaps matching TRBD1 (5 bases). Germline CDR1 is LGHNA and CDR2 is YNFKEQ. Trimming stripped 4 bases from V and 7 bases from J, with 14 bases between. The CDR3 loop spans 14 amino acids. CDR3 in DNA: TGTGCCAGCAGCCTCTTAGGGGCGGAACAGCCCCAGCATTTT. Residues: CASSLLGAEQPQHF.

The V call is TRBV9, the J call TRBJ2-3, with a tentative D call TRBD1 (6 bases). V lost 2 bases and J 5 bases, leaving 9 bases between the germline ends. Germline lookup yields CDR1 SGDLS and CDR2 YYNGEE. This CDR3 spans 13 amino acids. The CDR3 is CASSVGTRDTQYF. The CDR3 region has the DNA TGTGCCAGCAGCGTCGGGACACGAGATACGCAGTATTTT.

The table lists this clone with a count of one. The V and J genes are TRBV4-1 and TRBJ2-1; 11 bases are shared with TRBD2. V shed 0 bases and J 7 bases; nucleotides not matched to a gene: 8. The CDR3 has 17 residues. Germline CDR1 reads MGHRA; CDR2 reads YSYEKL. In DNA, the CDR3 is TGCGCCAGCAGCCAAGATTCGGCTAGCGGGGGGCGGAATGAGCAGTTCTTC. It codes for CASSQDSASGGRNEQFF.

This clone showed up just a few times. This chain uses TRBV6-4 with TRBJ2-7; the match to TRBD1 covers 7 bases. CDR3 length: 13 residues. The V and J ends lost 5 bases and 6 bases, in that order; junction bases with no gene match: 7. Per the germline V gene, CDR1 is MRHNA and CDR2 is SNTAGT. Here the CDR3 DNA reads TGTGCCAGCAGTCTTACAGGGGATGGCGAGCAGTACTTC. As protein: CASSLTGDGEQYF.

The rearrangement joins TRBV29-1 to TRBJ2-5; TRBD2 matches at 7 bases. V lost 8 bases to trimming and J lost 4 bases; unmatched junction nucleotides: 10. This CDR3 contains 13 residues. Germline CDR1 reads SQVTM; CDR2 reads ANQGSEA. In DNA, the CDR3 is TGCAGCAAAACTGGACTAGACGGAGAGACCCAGTACTTC. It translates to CSKTGLDGETQYF.